The source of this TCR beta chain is a study of OX40 agonist ivuxolimab in advanced cancers. This table comes from immunoSEQ multiplex PCR, and its TCRdb copy is limited to in-frame clones, with some not included. The repertoire holds around 40,000 clones, with approximately 83% as singletons. This clonotype was obtained from an adult with an advanced solid tumor such as melanoma, head and neck, liver or kidney cancer. The sequenced sample was CD4+ or CD8+ T cells sorted from blood, obtained in a trial of the OX40 agonist ivuxolimab.

The DNA of the CDR3 is TGTGCCAGCAGTTTATTAGTTCAGGGAAACTATGGCTACACCTTC. This sequence encodes CASSLLVQGNYGYTF. The rearrangement links TRBV27 to TRBJ1-2; tentative D call: TRBD1 (5 bases). The CDR3 sequence is 15 residues long. V was trimmed by 1 base and J by 2 bases, leaving 11 bases between them. In germline, CDR1 is MNHEY, CDR2 SMNVEV (reference sequence).